This is a list of T cell receptor beta chains from one sample in a study of blood T cell repertoires in COVID-19. Profiled with immunoSEQ multiplex PCR; TCRdb holds only in-frame clones, not every one. In the table there are under 450,000 clones, about 91% of which are singletons. Sequencing was carried out using peripheral blood. These receptors were collected from a woman aged 50 to 65 with COVID-19, enrolled during active disease. Both conserved end residues are part of each CDR3. D genes are given only for firm matches.

J gene: TRBJ1-2
D gene: NA
V gene: TRBV3-1/TRBV3-2
CDR3 DNA: TGTGCCAGCAATACAAGGGGTAGGGGTGGCTACACCTTC
CDR3 protein: CASNTRGRGGYTF

J gene: TRBJ2-3
D gene: NA
V gene: TRBV27
CDR3 DNA: TGTGCCAGCACAACGACTGCGCGGGGTACGCAGTATTTT
CDR3 protein: CASTTTARGTQYF

J gene: TRBJ2-1
D gene: NA
V gene: TRBV27
CDR3 DNA: TGTGCCAGCAGTTTCCTCTCGGGGAATGAGCAGTTCTTC
CDR3 protein: CASSFLSGNEQFF

J gene: TRBJ2-2
D gene: TRBD1
V gene: TRBV27
CDR3 DNA: TGTGCCAGCAGACGACAGGGGGGAACCGGGGAGCTGTTTTTT
CDR3 protein: CASRRQGGTGELFF

J gene: TRBJ2-7
D gene: TRBD2
V gene: TRBV9
CDR3 DNA: TGTGCCAGCAGCCCCGGGACTAGCGGTTCCTACGAGCAGTACTTC
CDR3 protein: CASSPGTSGSYEQYF

J gene: TRBJ2-1
D gene: TRBD2
V gene: TRBV7-2
CDR3 DNA: TGTGCCAGCAGCTCAAGGACTAGCGGGGGTAAAAGCTCCTACAATGAGCAGTTCTTC
CDR3 protein: CASSSRTSGGKSSYNEQFF

J gene: TRBJ1-2
D gene: NA
V gene: TRBV4-2
CDR3 DNA: TGTGCCAGCAGCCGGTCCTTCGGGGGGGTGGGCTATGGCTACACCTTC
CDR3 protein: CASSRSFGGVGYGYTF

J gene: TRBJ2-1
D gene: NA
V gene: TRBV7-7
CDR3 DNA: TGTGCCAGCAGTCCAGGGGCTGGGGACAATGAGCAGTTCTTC
CDR3 protein: CASSPGAGDNEQFF

J gene: TRBJ1-3
D gene: NA
V gene: TRBV4-1
CDR3 DNA: TGCGCCAGCAGCGGCCGGGCGGCGGGGTTCACTGGAAACACCATATATTTT
CDR3 protein: CASSGRAAGFTGNTIYF

J gene: TRBJ1-1
D gene: TRBD1
V gene: TRBV18
CDR3 DNA: TGTGCCAGCTCACCAGAGGGACAGTCACTTGAAGCTTTCTTT
CDR3 protein: CASSPEGQSLEAFF

J gene: TRBJ1-2
D gene: NA
V gene: TRBV28
CDR3 DNA: TGTGCCAGCCGGGTACCGGACATCTATGGCTACACCTTC
CDR3 protein: CASRVPDIYGYTF